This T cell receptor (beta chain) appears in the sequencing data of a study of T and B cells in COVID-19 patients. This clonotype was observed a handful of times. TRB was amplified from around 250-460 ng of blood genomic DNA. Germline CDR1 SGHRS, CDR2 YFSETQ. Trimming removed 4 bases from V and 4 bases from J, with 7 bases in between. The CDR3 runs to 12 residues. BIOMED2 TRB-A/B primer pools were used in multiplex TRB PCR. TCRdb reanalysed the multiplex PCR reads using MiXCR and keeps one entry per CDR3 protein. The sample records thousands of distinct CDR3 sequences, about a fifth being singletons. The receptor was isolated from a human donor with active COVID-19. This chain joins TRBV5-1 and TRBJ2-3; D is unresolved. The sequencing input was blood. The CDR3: CASSLGADTQYF. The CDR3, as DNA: TGCGCCAGCAGCCTGGGTGCAGATACGCAGTATTTT. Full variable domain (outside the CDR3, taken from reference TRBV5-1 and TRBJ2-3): KAGVTQTPRYLIKTRGQQVTLSCSPISGHRSVSWYQQTPGQGLQFLFEYFSETQRNKGNFPGRFSGRQFSNSRSEMNVSTLELGDSALYLCASSLGADTQYFGPGTRLTVL.